These T cell receptor beta chains were read from a single sample in a study of identical twins. TCRdb fed the 5' RACE reads into MiXCR, producing one record per CDR3 protein. The table records approximately 1.8 million distinct CDR3 sequences, less than 35% of them present only once. Material for sequencing was cord blood. The receptors originated from a newborn girl in good health. Each CDR3 is given with its conserved first and last residue. The D gene is left open where the match is weak. Expanded clones get a size class; other rows say once, few or many, or leave the size out.

-,TRBJ1-4,-,TRBV3-1,CASSQVLSRNEKLFF,TGTGCCAGCAGCCAAGTCCTCAGCAGAAATGAAAAACTGTTTTTT
-,TRBJ2-3,-,TRBV12-3/TRBV12-4,CASRSSSDTQYF,TGTGCCAGCAGATCATCTTCCGATACGCAGTATTTT
-,TRBJ1-2,many,TRBV27,CASSSRDTTNYGYTF,TGTGCCAGCAGTTCCCGGGACACCACTAACTATGGCTACACCTTC
-,TRBJ1-2,few,TRBV6-6,CASSAFKVEGYTF,TGTGCCAGCAGTGCGTTCAAAGTGGAGGGCTACACCTTC
-,TRBJ1-2,-,TRBV7-8,CASSFSSTGYTF,TGTGCCAGCAGCTTCAGCTCCACGGGCTACACCTTC
TRBD2,TRBJ2-1,few,TRBV20-1,CSARDLMGGSSYNEQFF,TGCAGTGCTAGAGATCTTATGGGGGGGAGCTCCTACAATGAGCAGTTCTTC
-,TRBJ2-3,-,TRBV4-2,CAGSRPTGGSPDTQYF,TGTGCCGGCAGCCGACCGACGGGGGGCTCACCAGATACGCAGTATTTT
-,TRBJ2-1,-,TRBV11-2,CASRQGRGNEQFF,TGTGCCAGCAGGCAGGGGAGGGGCAATGAGCAGTTCTTC
-,TRBJ2-3,-,TRBV11-2,CASSLVGHPSDTQYF,TGTGCCAGCAGCTTAGTGGGGCACCCCTCAGATACGCAGTATTTT
-,TRBJ2-1,-,TRBV3-1,CASSQAPGRPSYSEQFF,TGTGCCAGCAGCCAGGCTCCGGGACGCCCCTCCTACAGTGAGCAGTTCTTC
-,TRBJ1-2,few,TRBV7-9,CASSRYEPTNYGYTF,TGTGCCAGCAGCCGGTACGAGCCTACTAACTATGGCTACACCTTC
TRBD2,TRBJ2-3,few,TRBV9,CASSVRASGDTQYF,TGTGCCAGCAGCGTTAGGGCTAGCGGAGATACGCAGTATTTT
TRBD2,TRBJ2-1,-,TRBV10-3,CAIGIRDYVYNEQFF,TGTGCCATCGGGATCCGGGACTACGTCTACAATGAGCAGTTCTTC
-,TRBJ2-2,-,TRBV5-1,CASSPTDFNTNTGELFF,TGCGCCAGCAGCCCTACTGACTTTAACACGAACACCGGGGAGCTGTTTTTT
TRBD2,TRBJ2-1,-,TRBV7-2,CASSSTSGVVNEQFF,TGTGCCAGCAGCTCGACTAGCGGGGTGGTCAATGAGCAGTTCTTC
-,TRBJ1-1,-,TRBV3-1,CASSQGQRGTEAFF,TGTGCCAGCAGCCAAGGACAGCGGGGGACTGAAGCTTTCTTT
-,TRBJ1-5,-,TRBV5-6,CASSLSRFSRLQPQHF,TGTGCCAGCAGCTTGTCACGATTTTCGAGGCTACAGCCCCAGCATTTT
TRBD1,TRBJ2-7,few,TRBV28,CASSPQGAPYEQYF,TGTGCCAGCAGTCCGCAGGGGGCCCCCTACGAGCAGTACTTC
-,TRBJ2-1,few,TRBV20-1,CSARGRRGQFF,TGCAGTGCTAGGGGACGGCGGGGGCAGTTCTTC
-,TRBJ2-1,many,TRBV29-1,CSVGDYSYNEQFF,TGCAGCGTTGGGGATTACTCCTACAATGAGCAGTTCTTC
TRBD1,TRBJ1-4,-,TRBV3-1,CASSQDTRTGTLTNEKLFF,TGTGCCAGCAGCCAAGATACCCGGACAGGAACGTTAACTAATGAAAAACTGTTTTTT
-,TRBJ1-5,-,TRBV12-3/TRBV12-4,CASSVLSGNQPQHF,TGTGCCAGCAGTGTTCTCTCGGGGAATCAGCCCCAGCATTTT
TRBD1,TRBJ1-4,many,TRBV28,CASSPTGQGTEKLFF,TGTGCCAGCAGCCCAACGGGACAGGGAACTGAAAAACTGTTTTTT
-,TRBJ1-2,few,TRBV20-1,CSATPRDYGYTF,TGCAGTGCTACGCCGAGGGACTATGGCTACACCTTC
-,TRBJ2-5,many,TRBV18,CASSPTPQETQYF,TGTGCCAGCTCACCAACCCCTCAAGAGACCCAGTACTTC
TRBD2,TRBJ2-7,-,TRBV2,CASNVLAGAYEQYF,TGTGCCAGCAACGTACTAGCGGGGGCCTACGAGCAGTACTTC
-,TRBJ2-7,-,TRBV9,CASSVGLQTGYEQYF,TGTGCCAGCAGCGTTGGACTCCAGACAGGCTACGAGCAGTACTTC
TRBD2,TRBJ2-7,few,TRBV5-4,CASSLVLAGNYEQYF,TGTGCCAGCAGCTTGGTACTAGCGGGAAACTACGAGCAGTACTTC